The text below deals with one T cell receptor beta chain. Its cognate antigen is unknown. MiXCR was run by TCRdb on the RACE reads, yielding one entry per CDR3 protein. The repertoire holds 60,000 to 80,000 distinct CDR3 sequences, with around 6.5% as singletons. These data come from a study of human T cells and chemical hapten exposure. The sample's time point: healthy volunteer bleed at 6 weeks. Extraction yielded total RNA from whole blood (unfractionated). Whole-study results and caveats: TCRs exceeding a frequency of 1 in 1000 stayed unchanged under DPC sensitization.

J lost 1 base, V lost 2 bases, and 2 bases had no gene match. Looked up from germline, CDR1 is MNHNY and CDR2 is SVGAGI (reference sequence). The CDR3 is 16 amino acids. V is TRBV6-6 and J is TRBJ1-5; the match to TRBD1 covers 10 bases. This receptor was obtained from a female donor in good health. Some clones in this sample may be carry-over from other donors' samples. The sample was whole blood. CDR3 DNA sequence: TGTGCCAGCAGTTACGGGACAGGGGCGAGCAATCAGCCCCAGCATTTT. It encodes CASSYGTGASNQPQHF.